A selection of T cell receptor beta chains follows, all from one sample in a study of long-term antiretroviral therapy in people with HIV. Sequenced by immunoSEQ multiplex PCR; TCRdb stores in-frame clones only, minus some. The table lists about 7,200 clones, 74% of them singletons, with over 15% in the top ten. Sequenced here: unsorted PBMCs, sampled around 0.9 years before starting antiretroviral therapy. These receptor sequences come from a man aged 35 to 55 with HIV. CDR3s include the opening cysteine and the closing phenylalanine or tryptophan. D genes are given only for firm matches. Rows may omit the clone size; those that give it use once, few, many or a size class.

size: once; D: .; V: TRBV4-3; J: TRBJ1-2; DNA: TGCGCCAGCAGCCAAGATGGATGGTCTCGGGGCTACACCTTC; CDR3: CASSQDGWSRGYTF
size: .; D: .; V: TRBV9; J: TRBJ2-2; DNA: TGTGCCAGCCGGGATGCGGCCACCGGGGAGCTGTTTTTT; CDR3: CASRDAATGELFF
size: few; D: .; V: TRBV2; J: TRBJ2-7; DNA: TGTGCCAGCAGCGATAACTCCTACGAGCAGTACTTC; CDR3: CASSDNSYEQYF
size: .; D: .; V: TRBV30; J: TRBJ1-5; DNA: TGTGCCTGGAGTGTACCGGGCGGCTCCCAGCATTTT; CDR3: CAWSVPGGSQHF
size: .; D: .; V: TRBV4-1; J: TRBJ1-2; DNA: TGCGCCAGCAGCCAGACCCAGACAGCTAACTATGGCTACACCTTC; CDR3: CASSQTQTANYGYTF
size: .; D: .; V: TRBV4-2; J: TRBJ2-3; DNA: TGTGCCAGCAGCCAAGATATAGTCAGGGGCTGGCAATTTTTT; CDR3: CASSQDIVRGWQFF
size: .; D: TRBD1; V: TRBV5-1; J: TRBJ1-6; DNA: TGCGCCAGCAGCCCGTATCCCGACAGGGGTGGGAATTCACCCCTCCACTTT; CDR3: CASSPYPDRGGNSPLHF
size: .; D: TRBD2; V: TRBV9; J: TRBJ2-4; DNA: TGTGCCAGCAGCATCAATGGGGCGGGGGGAGACATTCAGTACTTC; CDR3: CASSINGAGGDIQYF
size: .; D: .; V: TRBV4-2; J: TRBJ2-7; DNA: TGTGCCAGCAGCCAAGATTTAGGATTTGGCGAGCAGTACTTC; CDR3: CASSQDLGFGEQYF
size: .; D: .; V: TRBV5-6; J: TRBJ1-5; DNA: TGTGCCAGCAGCTTGCAGGGGTGGAATCAGCCCCAGCATTTT; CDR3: CASSLQGWNQPQHF
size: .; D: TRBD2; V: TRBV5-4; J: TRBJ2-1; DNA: TGTGCCAGCAGCCCGGGGGGTAATGAGCAGTTCTTC; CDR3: CASSPGGNEQFF
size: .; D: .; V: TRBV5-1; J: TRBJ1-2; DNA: TGCGCCAGCAGCTTGGGTTCCAGGGTCGGCTACACCTTC; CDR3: CASSLGSRVGYTF
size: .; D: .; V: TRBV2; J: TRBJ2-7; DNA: TGTGCCAGCTCGCTGGGCAGTCGAGGGGTTTACGAGCAGTACTTC; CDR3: CASSLGSRGVYEQYF
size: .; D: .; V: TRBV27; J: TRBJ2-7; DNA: TGTGCCAGCAGAGCCTCTGGGGTCTCCTACGAGCAGTACTTC; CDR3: CASRASGVSYEQYF
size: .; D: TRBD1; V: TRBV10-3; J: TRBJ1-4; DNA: TGTGCCATCATAACGTGGGGGACAGTTAATGAAAAACTGTTTTTT; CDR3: CAIITWGTVNEKLFF
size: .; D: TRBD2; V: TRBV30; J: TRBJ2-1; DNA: TGTGCCTGGAGTGTACTAGCGGGTAATGAGCAGTTCTTC; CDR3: CAWSVLAGNEQFF
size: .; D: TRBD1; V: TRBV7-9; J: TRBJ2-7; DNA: TGTGCCAGCAGCCTCACGGACAGGGGGGGAAACTACGAGCAGTACTTC; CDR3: CASSLTDRGGNYEQYF
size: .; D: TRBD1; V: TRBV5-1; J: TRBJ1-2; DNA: TGCGCCAGCAGGCCGGACAGGAACTATGGCTACACCTTC; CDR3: CASRPDRNYGYTF
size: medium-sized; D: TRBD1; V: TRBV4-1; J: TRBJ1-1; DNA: TGCGCCAGCAGTTTGGACAGGGGTATGAACACTGAAGCTTTCTTT; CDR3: CASSLDRGMNTEAFF
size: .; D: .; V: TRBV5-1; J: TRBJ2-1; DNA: TGCGCCAGCAGCATTATAAATGAGCAGTTCTTC; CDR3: CASSIINEQFF
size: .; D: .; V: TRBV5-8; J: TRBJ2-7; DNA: TGTGCCAGCAGCTTGAGGGCCTACGAGCAGTACTTC; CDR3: CASSLRAYEQYF
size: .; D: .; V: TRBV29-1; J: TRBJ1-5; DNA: TGCAGCGTTGATATAGGGGCCAATCAGCCCCAGCATTTT; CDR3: CSVDIGANQPQHF
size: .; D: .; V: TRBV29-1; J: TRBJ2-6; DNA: TGCAGCCCATGTCAGCACTCTGGGGCCAACGTCCTGACTTTC; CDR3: CSPCQHSGANVLTF
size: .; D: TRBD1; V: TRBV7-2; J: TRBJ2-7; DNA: TGTGCCAGCAGCTTCCCCAAACCCGGGACAGGGGGCTACGAGCAGTACTTC; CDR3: CASSFPKPGTGGYEQYF
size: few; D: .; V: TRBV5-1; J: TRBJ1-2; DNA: TGCGCCAGCAGACGAAACCAGGGTATTGACTATGGCTACACCTTC; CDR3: CASRRNQGIDYGYTF
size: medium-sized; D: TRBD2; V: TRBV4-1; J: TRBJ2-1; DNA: TGCGCCAGCAGCCAAAGGGAGGGCGGCTACAATGAGCAGTTCTTC; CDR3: CASSQREGGYNEQFF
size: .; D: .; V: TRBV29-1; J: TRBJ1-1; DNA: TGCAGCGCTCTGTCCCCGACCACTGAAGCTTTCTTT; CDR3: CSALSPTTEAFF
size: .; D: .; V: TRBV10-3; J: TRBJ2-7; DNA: TGTGCCATCAGTGACTCCTACGAGCAGTACTTC; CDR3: CAISDSYEQYF